This TCR beta chain was recovered during a study of blood T cell repertoires in COVID-19. Overall study: Samples came from the United States, Italy and Spain, spanning acute and convalescent COVID-19.

Profiling relied on immunoSEQ multiplex PCR, and the TCRdb table lists in-frame clones only, not all of them. The sample includes 300,000 to 450,000 clones, over 75% of them seen just once. The V gene's germline CDR1 is MNHEY and CDR2 SVGAGI. The CDR3 runs to 14 residues. J was trimmed by 5 bases and V by 6 bases; bases with no gene match: 6. The chain has TRBV6-5 and TRBJ2-7; 11 bases fit TRBD1. The source of this sequence is a woman aged 55-69 years with COVID-19, enrolled during active disease. Specimen: peripheral blood. CDR3 amino acids: CASRRTGGTHEQYF. CDR3 DNA sequence: TGTGCCAGCAGACGGACAGGGGGCACCCACGAGCAGTACTTC.